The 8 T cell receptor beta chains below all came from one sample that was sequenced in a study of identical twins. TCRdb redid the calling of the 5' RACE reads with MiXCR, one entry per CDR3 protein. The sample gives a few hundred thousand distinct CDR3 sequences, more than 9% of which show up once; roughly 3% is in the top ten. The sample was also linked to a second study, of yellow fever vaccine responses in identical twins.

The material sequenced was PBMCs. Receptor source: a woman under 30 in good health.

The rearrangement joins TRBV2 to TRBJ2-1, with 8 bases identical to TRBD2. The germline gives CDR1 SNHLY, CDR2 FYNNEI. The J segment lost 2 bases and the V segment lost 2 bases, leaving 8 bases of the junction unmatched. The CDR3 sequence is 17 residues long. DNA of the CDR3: TGTGCCAGCAGTGAACCCGGGGTAGCGGGGCCCTACAATGAGCAGTTCTTC. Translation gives CASSEPGVAGPYNEQFF.

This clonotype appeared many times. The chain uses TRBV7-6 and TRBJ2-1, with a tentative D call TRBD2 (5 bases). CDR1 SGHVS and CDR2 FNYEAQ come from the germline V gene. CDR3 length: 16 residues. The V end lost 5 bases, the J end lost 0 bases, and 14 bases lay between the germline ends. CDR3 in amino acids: CASSVDGVSSYNEQFF. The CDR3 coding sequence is TGTGCCAGCAGCGTGGACGGGGTAAGCTCCTACAATGAGCAGTTCTTC.

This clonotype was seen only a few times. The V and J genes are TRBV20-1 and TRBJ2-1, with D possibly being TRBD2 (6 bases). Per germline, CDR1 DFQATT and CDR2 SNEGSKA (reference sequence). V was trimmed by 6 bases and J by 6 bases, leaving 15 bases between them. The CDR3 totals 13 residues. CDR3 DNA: TGCAGTGCAAGGGACTCATCAGGCAATGAGCAGTTCTTC. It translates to CSARDSSGNEQFF.

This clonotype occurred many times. Here the CDR3 DNA reads TGTGCCAGCAGCGCTTCCGGACTAGCCGGAGATACGCAGTATTTT. Translating gives CASSASGLAGDTQYF. This chain links TRBV2 with TRBJ2-3, with 8 bases fitting TRBD2. J was trimmed by 5 bases and V by 6 bases; bases with no gene match: 10. Germline assignment: CDR1 SNHLY and CDR2 FYNNEI. The CDR3 has 15 amino acids.

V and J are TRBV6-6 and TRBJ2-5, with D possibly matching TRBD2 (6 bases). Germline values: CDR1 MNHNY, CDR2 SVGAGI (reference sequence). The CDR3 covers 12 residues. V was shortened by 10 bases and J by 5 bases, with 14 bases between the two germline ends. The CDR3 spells CATRGNSETQYF. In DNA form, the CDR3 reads TGTGCCACCCGGGGGAATTCGGAGACCCAGTACTTC.

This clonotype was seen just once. For the CDR3, the DNA is TGTGCCAGTAGGTGGGGCACCGGGGAGCTGTTTTTT. Amino acid sequence: CASRWGTGELFF. The gene calls are TRBV2 and TRBJ2-2; unclear D gene. The V end lost 9 bases, the J end lost 4 bases, and 9 bases lay between the germline ends. The germline V gene encodes CDR1 SNHLY and CDR2 FYNNEI. The CDR3 is made up of 12 amino acids.

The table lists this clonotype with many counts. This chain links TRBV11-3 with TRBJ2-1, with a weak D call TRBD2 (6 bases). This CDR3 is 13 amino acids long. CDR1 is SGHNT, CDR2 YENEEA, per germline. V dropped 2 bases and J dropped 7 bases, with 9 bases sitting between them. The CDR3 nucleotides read TGTGCCAGCAGCTTATTGCGGGATAATGAGCAGTTCTTC. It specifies CASSLLRDNEQFF. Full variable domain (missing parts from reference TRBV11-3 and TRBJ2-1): EAGVVQSPRYKIIEKKQPVAFWCNPISGHNTLYWYLQNLGQGPELLIRYENEEAVDDSQLPKDRFSAERLKGVDSTLKIQPAELGDSAVYLCASSLLRDNEQFFGPGTRLTVL.

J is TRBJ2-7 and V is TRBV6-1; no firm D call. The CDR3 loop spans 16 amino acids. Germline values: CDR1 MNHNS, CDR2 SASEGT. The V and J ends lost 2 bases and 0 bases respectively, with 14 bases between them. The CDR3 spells CASSEWWQASSYEQYF. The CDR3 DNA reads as TGTGCCAGCAGTGAATGGTGGCAGGCCAGCTCCTACGAGCAGTACTTC.